Here is one TCR beta chain with its context. These data come from a study of blood T cells in healthy people across ages. Turning to the study itself: Per two T cells, about one barcoded beta molecule was captured through template switching.

Individuals who donated were healthy Caucasians from Russia aged roughly 6 to 90. The CDR3 spans 16 residues. V lost 0 bases to trimming and J lost 4 bases; unmatched junction nucleotides: 6. Alongside a J-beta primer mix, a sample-barcoded 5' primer served in a second PCR lasting roughly 6 to 11 cycles. TCRdb processed the 5' RACE reads anew with MiXCR; each CDR3 protein has one entry. This sample has about 780,000 distinct CDR3 sequences, with about 26% found just once. Another study also made use of these data, one on T cells of mothers and their children.

The sequence derives from a boy younger than 18 in good health. This chain links TRBV12-3 or TRBV12-4 with TRBJ1-2, with TRBD1 matching over 9 bases. Input material: blood. The CDR3 DNA follows: TGTGCCAGCAGTTTAGCCGGGACAGGGACCTTCTATGGCTACACCTTC. Protein sequence: CASSLAGTGTFYGYTF.